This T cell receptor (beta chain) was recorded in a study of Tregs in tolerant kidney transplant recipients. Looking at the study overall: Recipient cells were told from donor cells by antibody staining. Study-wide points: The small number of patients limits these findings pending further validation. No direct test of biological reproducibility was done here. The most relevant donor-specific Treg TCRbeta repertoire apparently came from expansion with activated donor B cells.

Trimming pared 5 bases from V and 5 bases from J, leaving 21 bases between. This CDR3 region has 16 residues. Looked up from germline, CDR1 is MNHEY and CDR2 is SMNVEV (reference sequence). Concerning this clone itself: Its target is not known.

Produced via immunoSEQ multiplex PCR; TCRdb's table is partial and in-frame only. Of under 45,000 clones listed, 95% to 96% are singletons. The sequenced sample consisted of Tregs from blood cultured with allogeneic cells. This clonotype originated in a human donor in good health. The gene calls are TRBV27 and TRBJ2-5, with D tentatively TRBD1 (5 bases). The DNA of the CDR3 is TGTGCCAGCAGTATCCGGCAGACAGTGGGGTCGGAGACCCAGTACTTC. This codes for CASSIRQTVGSETQYF.